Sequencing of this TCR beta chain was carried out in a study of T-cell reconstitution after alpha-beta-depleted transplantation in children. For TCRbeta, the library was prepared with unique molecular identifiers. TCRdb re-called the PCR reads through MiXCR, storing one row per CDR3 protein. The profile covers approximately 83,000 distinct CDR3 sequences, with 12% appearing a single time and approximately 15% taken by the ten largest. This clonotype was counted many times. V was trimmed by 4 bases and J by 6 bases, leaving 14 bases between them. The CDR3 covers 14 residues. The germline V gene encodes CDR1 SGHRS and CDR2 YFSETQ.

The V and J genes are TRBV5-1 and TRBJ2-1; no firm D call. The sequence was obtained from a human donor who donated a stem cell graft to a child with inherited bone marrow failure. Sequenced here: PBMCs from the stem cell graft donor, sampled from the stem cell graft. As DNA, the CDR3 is TGCGCCAGCAGCCTCATAAGCGTAACCAATGAGCAGTTCTTC. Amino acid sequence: CASSLISVTNEQFF. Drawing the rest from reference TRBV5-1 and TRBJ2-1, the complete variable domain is KAGVTQTPRYLIKTRGQQVTLSCSPISGHRSVSWYQQTPGQGLQFLFEYFSETQRNKGNFPGRFSGRQFSNSRSEMNVSTLELGDSALYLCASSLISVTNEQFFGPGTRLTVL.